These T cell receptor beta chains were read from a single sample in a study of blood T cell repertoires in COVID-19. Clones were read by immunoSEQ multiplex PCR, and TCRdb kept only the in-frame ones, dropping some. Of some 130,000 clones in the sample, under 90% were seen once. The sample comprised PBMCs or T cells enriched from blood (not recorded which). The receptors were sampled from a man aged 35-49 years with acute COVID-19. Each CDR3 is given without its conserved first and last residue.

cdr3_length v_call cdr3_aa
11 TRBV11-3 ASSAGPLDEQY
14 TRBV11-2 ASSPQTMGGAGEQY
10 TRBV29-1 SVDPSGNEQF
11 TRBV5-6 ASSLYQGYGYT
12 TRBV30 AWSAGQGSTEAF
12 TRBV2 ASKELADTGELF
13 TRBV10-1 ANTLLAGGGGEQF
10 TRBV6-5 ASSPPAGVQY
14 TRBV11-3 ASSLGLAGGQDTQY
11 TRBV3-1/TRBV3-2 ASSQAGGTEAF
13 TRBV6-5 ASSATWSGSHEQY
13 TRBV2 ASSEAASGRTEQY
12 TRBV6-4 ASSDSNGEDTQY
16 TRBV21-1 ASSTCGSPCIGTDTQY
13 TRBV18 ASSPTSGGYNEQF
13 TRBV9 ASSVNSLYTDTQY
13 TRBV7-2 ASSFLAGGAYEQY
11 TRBV28 ASSFGRVYEQY
14 TRBV3-1/TRBV3-2 ASSLLAGEGQETQY
12 TRBV2 ASSEAGAYYGYT
14 TRBV11-1 ASTMEGAAGVGEQF
13 TRBV18 ASSPRQGNNSPLH
17 TRBV21-1 ASRRGGGKAVDPGNTIY
13 TRBV4-2 ASSQGQGGTGEQY
14 TRBV18 ASSPQQGLGTDTQY
10 TRBV5-1 ASSQLQETQY
14 TRBV7-3 ASSLNPAGGQGEQF
10 TRBV30 AWSLTVYGYT
13 TRBV19 ASSIPSSGKNIQY
13 TRBV28 ASSKLVQNTGELF
12 TRBV13 ASSSWDSQETQY
13 TRBV29-1 SVDSSGRATDTQY
10 TRBV19 ASSPGNAEAF
11 TRBV24-1 ATRHSLGTEAF
11 TRBV30 AWSVTRPDEQF
12 TRBV28 ASSSGTGKNIQY
13 TRBV2 ASDSGTSGADTQY
13 TRBV3-1/TRBV3-2 ASSQGTGVYYEQY
13 TRBV7-3 ASSLFHSGGNEQF
11 TRBV7-3 ASSPLATETQY
13 TRBV6-1 ASSEGQGPSYEQY
10 TRBV5-4 ASSLGETGQY
15 TRBV7-2 ASSLAPAAAGWSTQY
12 TRBV25-1 ASSPGGSNYGYT
16 TRBV11-2 ASSLEGPGRGKSDTQY
13 TRBV7-3 ASSRSGTDSYEQY
9 TRBV18 ASSPRDEQF
13 TRBV9 ASRGAGDLTDTQY
12 TRBV5-1 ASSWMTDNTEAF
11 TRBV7-2 ASSSVPTDTQY